The following is a TCR beta chain sequence with its context. Its cognate antigen is unknown. Clones were sequenced by immunoSEQ multiplex PCR, and TCRdb holds only the in-frame ones, with some missing. This table lists about 140,000 clones. The sample is drawn from a study of T cell responses to AZD1222 COVID-19 vaccine. Study-level points and caveats: Spike-specific TCR breadth and depth grew following two AZD1222 doses. Baseline testing showed seropositivity in only a handful of AZD1222 recipients. A reported finding is that nearly half of spike-specific TCRs target unmutated variant regions.

The sample taken for sequencing was peripheral blood. This receptor was obtained from an adult in good health.

CDR3 in DNA: TGTGCCAGTAGTAAAGACAGGAGATCTAACTATGGCTACACCTTC. Translating gives CASSKDRRSNYGYTF. The chain has TRBV19 and TRBJ1-2, with a tentative D call TRBD1 (6 bases). This CDR3 spans 15 amino acids. Deletions cut 4 bases from V and 0 bases from J, with 12 bases between. CDR1 is LNHDA, CDR2 SQIVND, per germline (reference sequence).